What follows are 31 T cell receptor beta chains derived from one specimen sequenced in a study of cytomegalovirus exposure and HLA in healthy donors. Sequencing was performed with immunoSEQ multiplex PCR; in TCRdb, only in-frame clones are kept and a portion is missing. In the table there are 110,000 or so clones, around 88% of which are singletons. Input material: PBMCs. The receptors derive from a man between 18 and 29 years old in good health and CMV-seronegative.

This clone was detected once. The chain couples TRBV30 to TRBJ2-3; D might be TRBD2 (6 bases). This CDR3 is built from 13 residues. Germline assignment: CDR1 GTSNPN and CDR2 SVGIG (reference sequence). V lost 4 bases and J 3 bases, leaving 11 bases between the germline ends. CDR3 protein: CAWNAGSTDTQYF. CDR3 DNA: TGTGCCTGGAACGCCGGGAGTACAGATACGCAGTATTTT.

V and J are TRBV6-1 and TRBJ2-3; TRBD2 matches at 13 bases. From germline, CDR1 is MNHNS and CDR2 SASEGT. This CDR3 spans 18 amino acids. The V and J ends lost 3 bases and 8 bases, in that order; junction bases with no gene match: 14. The CDR3 loop is CASSERTPGLAGTVTQYF. In DNA form, the CDR3 reads TGTGCCAGCAGTGAGAGGACTCCGGGACTAGCGGGGACGGTTACGCAGTATTTT.

The V and J genes are TRBV11-1 and TRBJ2-3; 9 bases are shared with TRBD2. This CDR3 is 16 amino acids long. CDR1 and CDR2 from the germline V gene are SGHAT and FQDESV (reference sequence). V lost 5 bases, J lost 6 bases, and 12 bases stayed unmatched. CDR3: CASSRREGLGTDTQYF. Written as DNA, the CDR3 is TGTGCCAGCAGCCGGCGGGAGGGCCTTGGTACGGATACGCAGTATTTT.

V and J are TRBV5-1 and TRBJ2-7, with 7 positions matching TRBD2. The germline V gene has CDR1 SGHRS and CDR2 YFSETQ. Trimming took 4 bases from V and 3 from J; bases not matched to a gene: 7. The CDR3 runs 14 residues. The CDR3 DNA reads as TGCGCCAGCAGCCACACTAGCGCGGACTACGAGCAGTACTTC. It is translated as CASSHTSADYEQYF. Combining the CDR3 with reference TRBV5-1 and TRBJ2-7 gives the whole variable domain KAGVTQTPRYLIKTRGQQVTLSCSPISGHRSVSWYQQTPGQGLQFLFEYFSETQRNKGNFPGRFSGRQFSNSRSEMNVSTLELGDSALYLCASSHTSADYEQYFGPGTRLTVT.

The genes are TRBV2 and TRBJ2-2, with D possibly TRBD2 on 6 matching bases. Germline V lookup: CDR1 SNHLY, CDR2 FYNNEI. The CDR3 is 13 residues long. Trimming removed 7 bases from V and 5 bases from J, with 11 bases in between. CDR3 bases: TGTGCCAGCACGTCGGGAGCGACCGGGGAGCTGTTTTTT. Its translation: CASTSGATGELFF.

The chain links TRBV29-1 to TRBJ2-5; tentative D call: TRBD1 (5 bases). The CDR3 spans 10 residues. Germline CDR1 reads SQVTM; CDR2 reads ANQGSEA. Here the CDR3 reads CTDSSETQYF. The CDR3 DNA is TGCACCGACAGTTCGGAGACCCAGTACTTC.

The chain employs TRBV7-2 and TRBJ1-2; 10 bases map to TRBD1. Trimming cost V 5 bases and J 4 bases; bases outside gene matches: 7. The CDR3 runs to 15 residues. The germline V gene has CDR1 SGHTA and CDR2 FQGNSA. CDR3 protein: CASSARDRGPYGYTF. The CDR3 nucleotides are TGTGCCAGCAGCGCACGGGACAGGGGTCCCTATGGCTACACCTTC.

V and J are TRBV13 and TRBJ1-2, with 9 bases identical to TRBD1. V dropped 4 bases and J dropped 8; count of bases not matched to a gene: 8. The CDR3 consists of 14 residues. CDR1 PRHDT and CDR2 FYEKMQ come from the germline V gene (reference sequence). The CDR3 protein is CASSSRRTGDGYTF. In DNA form, the CDR3 reads TGTGCCAGCAGCTCCAGACGGACAGGGGACGGCTACACCTTC. Complete variable domain (other parts from reference TRBV13 and TRBJ1-2): AAGVIQSPRHLIKEKRETATLKCYPIPRHDTVYWYQQGPGQDPQFLISFYEKMQSDKGSIPDRFSAQQFSDYHSELNMSSLELGDSALYFCASSSRRTGDGYTFGSGTRLTVV.

The chain carries TRBV21-1 and TRBJ1-2; the table calls TRBD1, which could not be checked here. TRBV21-1 is tagged as a pseudogene. This CDR3 has 13 residues. Here the CDR3 reads CASSSRQGYGYTF. CDR3 DNA: TGTGCCAGCAGCAGTAGACAGGGCTATGGCTACACCTTC.

This clone was observed a handful of times. The CDR3 reads CASSSTGQWNTEAFF. CDR3 DNA: TGTGCCAGCAGCTCTACGGGACAGTGGAACACTGAAGCTTTCTTT. V gene TRBV27 combines with J gene TRBJ1-1, with 7 bases matching TRBD1. The V segment lost 6 bases and the J segment 1 base; nucleotides outside the gene matches: 8. The CDR3 is 15 amino acids. Germline values: CDR1 MNHEY, CDR2 SMNVEV (reference sequence).

The chain couples TRBV11-2 to TRBJ1-4; unclear D gene. V lost 5 bases and J lost 8, with 6 bases in between. From germline, CDR1 is SGHAT and CDR2 FQNNGV. This CDR3 is built from 11 residues. The CDR3 DNA reads as TGTGCCAGCAGCCTATACGAAAAACTGTTTTTT. This sequence encodes CASSLYEKLFF.

This clone has a single count. Other DNA variants within this sample encode the same CDR3. V gene TRBV30 combines with J gene TRBJ1-5; D remains ambiguous. The CDR3 has 13 residues. The germline V gene encodes CDR1 GTSNPN and CDR2 SVGIG (reference sequence). Trimming took 0 bases from V and 7 from J, leaving 10 bases between them. In DNA form, the CDR3 reads TGTGCCTGGAGTGTAGGAGGTGGGCAGCCCCAGCATTTT. Encoded protein: CAWSVGGGQPQHF.

The chain employs TRBV4-1 and TRBJ1-2, with 7 bases aligning to TRBD1. The V gene end was trimmed by 3 bases and the J gene end by 1 base; junction bases not matched to a gene: 5. Germline values: CDR1 MGHRA, CDR2 YSYEKL. The CDR3 extends over 15 amino acids. CDR3 coding DNA: TGCGCCAGCAGCCAGGCGAGACAGGGTAACTATGGCTACACCTTC. The encoded protein is CASSQARQGNYGYTF.

The chain recombines TRBV5-1 with TRBJ1-6; 9 positions match TRBD1. This CDR3 comprises 15 residues. V dropped 0 bases and J dropped 9; count of bases not matched to a gene: 4. Germline V gene lookup returns CDR1 SGHRS and CDR2 YFSETQ. CDR3 sequence reads: CASSLGQGDFSPLHF. The DNA of the CDR3 is TGCGCCAGCAGCTTGGGACAGGGGGATTTTTCACCCCTCCACTTT.

In this sample, this clone turned up once. The V call is TRBV6-1, the J call TRBJ1-2, with a tentative D call TRBD1 (5 bases). Looked up from germline, CDR1 is MNHNS and CDR2 is SASEGT. This CDR3 is 16 amino acids long. The ends were cut back, 4 bases at V and 2 bases at J, with 17 bases in the middle. The CDR3 loop reads CASSAGGAGKNYGYTF. CDR3 nucleotide sequence: TGTGCCAGCAGTGCTGGAGGGGCGGGGAAGAACTATGGCTACACCTTC.

This chain uses TRBV30 with TRBJ1-2; 11 bases match TRBD1. J was trimmed by 6 bases and V by 3 bases; bases with no gene match: 6. The CDR3 has 14 residues. Germline CDR1 reads GTSNPN; CDR2 reads SVGIG (reference sequence). The CDR3 is CAWSGQGARDGYTF. The CDR3, as DNA: TGTGCCTGGAGCGGACAGGGGGCGCGTGATGGCTACACCTTC.

The rearrangement uses TRBV9 and TRBJ2-2; D possibly corresponds to TRBD1 (6 bases). Germline CDR1 SGDLS, CDR2 YYNGEE. This CDR3 region has 14 residues. V was trimmed by 3 bases and J by 7 bases, leaving 13 bases between them. CDR3 sequence reads: CASSADSNRGELFF. The CDR3, as DNA: TGTGCCAGCAGCGCGGACAGTAACCGCGGGGAGCTGTTTTTT.

The rearrangement joins TRBV30 to TRBJ2-5, with TRBD1 matching over 8 bases. CDR1 and CDR2 from the germline V gene are GTSNPN and SVGIG (reference sequence). The CDR3 sequence is 15 residues long. V was pared by 2 bases and J by 5 bases, with 10 bases of the junction left unmatched. In DNA, the CDR3 is TGTGCCTGGAGTCCCCGACAGGGGTGGCGTGAGACCCAGTACTTC. Translating it yields CAWSPRQGWRETQYF. The entire variable domain, with the rest obtained from reference TRBV30 and TRBJ2-5, is as follows: SQTIHQWPATLVQPVGSPLSLECTVEGTSNPNLYWYRQAAGRGLQLLFYSVGIGQISSEVPQNLSASRPQDRQFILSSKKLLLSDSGFYLCAWSPRQGWRETQYFGPGTRLLVL.

This clone was observed a handful of times. V gene TRBV2 combines with J gene TRBJ2-7; 11 nucleotides align to TRBD2. CDR1 and CDR2 (germline): SNHLY, FYNNEI. This CDR3 is built from 15 residues. The V gene end was trimmed by 3 bases and the J gene end by 7 bases; junction bases not matched to a gene: 8. In DNA form, the CDR3 reads TGTGCCAGCAGTGACGTAGCGGGAGGGCCGCGGGAGCAGTACTTC. It translates to CASSDVAGGPREQYF.

The gene calls are TRBV5-1 and TRBJ1-1; 10 bases are a match to TRBD1. This CDR3 contains 15 residues. V dropped 4 bases and J dropped 0; count of bases not matched to a gene: 3. The germline V gene has CDR1 SGHRS and CDR2 YFSETQ. This chain's CDR3 is CASSPGTGVNTEAFF. The CDR3 DNA reads TGCGCCAGCAGCCCAGGGACAGGGGTGAACACTGAAGCTTTCTTT.

The chain is built from TRBV6-1 and TRBJ2-2; D remains ambiguous. The CDR3 runs 15 residues. Germline CDR1 and CDR2: MNHNS and SASEGT. The V end lost 2 bases, the J end lost 1 base, and 8 bases lay between the germline ends. CDR3 region: CASSEISVNTGELFF. The CDR3 bases are TGTGCCAGCAGTGAAATCTCCGTGAACACCGGGGAGCTGTTTTTT.

The CDR3 loop is CASSLVLGGDNEQFF. The CDR3 DNA reads TGTGCCAGCAGCTTAGTACTCGGGGGGGACAATGAGCAGTTCTTC. V gene TRBV11-2 combines with J gene TRBJ2-1; 8 nucleotides line up with TRBD2. Germline trimming cut 1 base from V and 5 bases from J; bases unmatched to any gene: 4. The CDR3 is 15 amino acids. Germline assignment: CDR1 SGHAT and CDR2 FQNNGV.

The chain links TRBV10-3 to TRBJ2-1; perhaps TRBD1 as D (6 bases). Germline assignment: CDR1 ENHRY and CDR2 SYGVKD. The length of the CDR3 is 13 residues. The V gene lost 6 bases and the J gene lost 6 bases, with 12 bases spanning the gap. CDR3 DNA sequence: TGTGCCATCAGCATGGGGGCTTCCAATGAGCAGTTCTTC. Translating gives CAISMGASNEQFF.

The chain joins TRBV30 to TRBJ2-7, with TRBD1 matching 7 bases. V trimming: 2 bases; J trimming: 6 bases; junction bases outside the gene matches: 7. CDR3 length equals 13 residues. Germline V lookup: CDR1 GTSNPN, CDR2 SVGIG (reference sequence). The CDR3, as DNA: TGTGCCTGGAGTCGCACAGGGGTACCCGAGCAGTACTTC. Amino acids: CAWSRTGVPEQYF.

This CDR3 is CASSLSQNEQFF. For the CDR3, the DNA is TGTGCCAGCAGTTTATCGCAGAATGAGCAGTTCTTC. This chain connects TRBV27 to TRBJ2-1, with D uncertain. Germline-derived CDR1 and CDR2 are MNHEY and SMNVEV (reference sequence). The CDR3 runs to 12 residues. With 0 bases removed from V and 7 bases from J, the gap between germline ends came to 4 bases.

This rearrangement joins TRBV30 to TRBJ1-2; a weak D match, TRBD1 (6 bases). CDR3 size: 13 residues. Trimming removed 5 bases at V and 8 bases at J, with 18 bases between. In germline, CDR1 is GTSNPN, CDR2 SVGIG (reference sequence). CDR3 nucleotide sequence: TGTGCCTGGGGGGGACAAACGATAAAGGGCTACACCTTC. It codes for CAWGGQTIKGYTF.

The chain has TRBV5-6 and TRBJ2-7; D may be TRBD1 (5 bases). The CDR3 consists of 13 residues. Germline values: CDR1 SGHDT, CDR2 YYEEEE. Deletions cut 2 bases from V and 2 bases from J, with 8 bases between. The CDR3 spells CASSFGQTYEQYF. The CDR3 DNA reads as TGTGCCAGCAGCTTCGGACAAACCTACGAGCAGTACTTC.

This clone appeared once. The V call is TRBV6-5, the J call TRBJ1-2, with D maybe TRBD1 (5 bases). Germline lookup yields CDR1 MNHEY and CDR2 SVGAGI. Trimming pared 5 bases from V and 4 bases from J, leaving 17 bases between. The CDR3 is 15 residues long. CDR3 amino acids: CASSAPMGHGYGYTF. The CDR3 DNA reads TGTGCCAGCAGTGCACCGATGGGGCACGGCTATGGCTACACCTTC.

V usage is TRBV25-1 and J usage is TRBJ2-3, with D maybe TRBD1 (5 bases). The ends were cut back, 1 base at V and 3 bases at J, with 14 bases in the middle. CDR1 MGHDK and CDR2 SYGVNS come from the germline V gene. This CDR3 contains 16 residues. This CDR3 is CASSELKQDRTDTQYF. The CDR3 nucleotides are TGTGCCAGCAGTGAATTGAAACAGGATCGGACAGATACGCAGTATTTT.

V gene TRBV9 combines with J gene TRBJ2-7; the match to TRBD2 covers 8 bases. Losses at the gene ends were 1 base for V and 5 bases for J; bases not matched to a gene: 20. The germline gives CDR1 SGDLS, CDR2 YYNGEE. The CDR3 is 19 amino acids. CDR3 protein: CASSVTPIGLASNNDEQYF. In DNA, the CDR3 is TGTGCCAGCAGCGTAACCCCAATCGGACTAGCCTCAAACAACGACGAGCAGTACTTC.

This chain connects TRBV7-8 to TRBJ2-3, with 10 positions matching TRBD2. J gave up 3 bases and V 5 bases, and 8 bases lay outside the gene matches. Germline loops: CDR1 SGHVS, CDR2 FQNEAQ. This CDR3 is built from 16 residues. The CDR3 sequence: CASSKTSGSRTDTQYF. The CDR3 nucleotides are TGTGCCAGCAGCAAGACTAGCGGGTCGAGGACAGATACGCAGTATTTT.